Listed below are T cell receptor beta chains from one sample, sequenced in a study of blood T cell repertoires in COVID-19. The data were produced by immunoSEQ multiplex PCR, yet TCRdb's version contains in-frame clones alone and is incomplete. The sample carries some 110,000 clones, 60% to 80% recorded once. The specimen sequenced was peripheral blood. These receptors were taken from a man older than 75 with COVID-19, enrolled during active disease. CDR3s include the opening cysteine and the closing phenylalanine or tryptophan. D genes are given only for firm matches. Clone size is stated in some rows and not others, as once, few, many or a class when expanded.

TRBJ1-2 | 13 | TRBD1 | TRBV2 | - | TGTGCCAGCATCGGGACAGGGGGTTATGGCTACACCTTC | CASIGTGGYGYTF
TRBJ2-7 | 15 | - | TRBV18 | - | TGTGCCAGCTCACCGGTGAGGTCGACCACGGGGGAGCAGTACTTC | CASSPVRSTTGEQYF
TRBJ2-1 | 15 | TRBD2 | TRBV7-3 | - | TGTGCCAGCAGCCCGACTAGCGGGAGCTACAATGAGCAGTTCTTC | CASSPTSGSYNEQFF
TRBJ1-1 | 17 | - | TRBV28 | - | TGTGCCAGCAGTTTTTATTTAGTAGGAGGGTGGTTTTCTGAAGCTTTCTTT | CASSFYLVGGWFSEAFF
TRBJ1-6 | 14 | - | TRBV18 | - | TGTGCCAGCTCAAAGAGGACAGACAATTCACCCCTCCACTTT | CASSKRTDNSPLHF
TRBJ1-3 | 14 | - | TRBV7-9 | - | TGTGCCAGCAGCTTTGTGAGGGCGGGAAACACCATATATTTT | CASSFVRAGNTIYF
TRBJ1-5 | 15 | - | TRBV10-3 | - | TGTGCCATCAGTGGTGGGGGGACCAGCAATCAGCCCCAGCATTTT | CAISGGGTSNQPQHF
TRBJ2-1 | 12 | TRBD2 | TRBV11-3 | - | TGTGCCAGCAGCTCTAGGACTAGCGGGAAGTTCTTC | CASSSRTSGKFF
TRBJ2-1 | 15 | - | TRBV9 | - | TGTGCCAGCAGCGTAGGTATAGGGGAATTCAATGAGCAGTTCTTC | CASSVGIGEFNEQFF
TRBJ2-2 | 19 | TRBD2 | TRBV4-3 | - | TGCGCCAGCAGCCAAGAGGGACTAGCGGGAACGGCTGACACCGGGGAGCTGTTTTTT | CASSQEGLAGTADTGELFF
TRBJ2-3 | 15 | - | TRBV7-2 | - | TGTGCCAGCAGCTTAGGAAGTCAGTCTGTCGATACGCAGTATTTT | CASSLGSQSVDTQYF
TRBJ1-5 | 14 | - | TRBV30 | - | TGTGCCTGGAGTTCGCCGAGGAGCAATCAGCCCCAGCATTTT | CAWSSPRSNQPQHF
TRBJ2-3 | 18 | TRBD1 | TRBV18 | - | TGTGCCAGCTCACTCTCACCTCCGGGACAGGGGGCGGCAGATACGCAGTATTTT | CASSLSPPGQGAADTQYF
TRBJ2-7 | 16 | TRBD2 | TRBV27 | few | TGTGCCAGCAGTCCAGTACGGGGGGGGCTACTCTACGAGCAGTACTTC | CASSPVRGGLLYEQYF
TRBJ2-2 | 16 | - | TRBV4-1 | - | TGCGCCAGCAGCCAAGAGGGCTCGGGAAACACCGGGGAGCTGTTTTTT | CASSQEGSGNTGELFF
TRBJ2-3 | 14 | - | TRBV5-8 | - | TGTGCCAGCAGCTTGGTCCTAGCGCCAGATACGCAGTATTTT | CASSLVLAPDTQYF
TRBJ2-3 | 17 | - | TRBV18 | - | TGTGCCAGCTCCACTCTAAGCCGGAGGAGGGGCACAGATACGCAGTATTTT | CASSTLSRRRGTDTQYF
TRBJ2-4 | 15 | TRBD2 | TRBV7-3 | - | TGTGCCAGCAGCCCAGTAGCGGGAGGGCTTGGGATTCAGTACTTC | CASSPVAGGLGIQYF
TRBJ1-1 | 15 | - | TRBV19 | - | TGTGCCAGTAGTATAGACCCAGGTCCGAACACTGAAGCTTTCTTT | CASSIDPGPNTEAFF
TRBJ2-1 | 16 | TRBD2 | TRBV7-3 | - | TGTGCCAGCAGCTTAGGGACTAGCGGGCTCTACAATGAGCAGTTCTTC | CASSLGTSGLYNEQFF
TRBJ2-7 | 13 | - | TRBV7-6 | - | TGTGCCAGCAGCTCGACAGGATACTACGAGCAGTACTTC | CASSSTGYYEQYF
TRBJ2-7 | 12 | - | TRBV18 | - | TGTGCCAGCTCACCTGACACCTACGAGCAGTACTTC | CASSPDTYEQYF
TRBJ2-2 | 17 | - | TRBV9 | - | TGTGCCAGCAGCGGCGCTAGGGGCGGACCTAACACCGGGGAGCTGTTTTTT | CASSGARGGPNTGELFF
TRBJ2-5 | 12 | - | TRBV27 | - | TGTGCCAGCGGACTCCAGGACGGAGGCCAGTACTTC | CASGLQDGGQYF
TRBJ2-1 | 14 | TRBD1 | TRBV2 | - | TGTGCCAGCAGTGAGAGACAGGGGGCGCTTCGGCAGTTCTTC | CASSERQGALRQFF
TRBJ2-1 | 16 | - | TRBV18 | - | TGTGCCAGCTCACAAATCAGGGGACCGCGGGTCAATGAGCAGTTCTTC | CASSQIRGPRVNEQFF
TRBJ1-6 | 16 | - | TRBV6-8 | - | TGTGCCAGCAGTTGTCGAGAGCGTTTCGAGCTTTCACCCCTCCACTTT | CASSCRERFELSPLHF
TRBJ1-4 | 15 | - | TRBV5-6 | - | TGTGCCAGCAGCTTCGGCGGGTTCACTAATGAAAAACTGTTTTTT | CASSFGGFTNEKLFF
TRBJ1-1 | 14 | TRBD1 | TRBV27 | - | TGTGCCAGCAGCTGGGGACAGGGGGGAACTGAAGCTTTCTTT | CASSWGQGGTEAFF
TRBJ1-5 | 15 | TRBD1 | TRBV6-1 | once | TGTGCCAGCAGTGATTGGACAGGGCTGGAGCAGCCCCAGCATTTT | CASSDWTGLEQPQHF
TRBJ2-5 | 15 | TRBD1 | TRBV6-5 | - | TGTGCCAGCAGTTACTCGACAGGGAAGCAAGAGACCCAGTACTTC | CASSYSTGKQETQYF
TRBJ2-3 | 13 | - | TRBV5-1 | - | TGCGCCAGCAGCGAGGTTCCCACAGATACGCAGTATTTT | CASSEVPTDTQYF
TRBJ2-1 | 15 | TRBD2 | TRBV30 | - | TGTGCCTGGAGTGTTGCGGGAGGGGGCTACAATGAGCAGTTCTTC | CAWSVAGGGYNEQFF
TRBJ1-2 | 15 | TRBD1 | TRBV14 | - | TGTGCCAGCAGCTCTTGGACAGGGAGGACCTATGGCTACACCTTC | CASSSWTGRTYGYTF
TRBJ2-1 | 18 | TRBD2 | TRBV19 | few | TGTGCCAGTAGTCCCAGAGCTGGCACTAGCGGGAGGGGTGATAAAAAGTTCTTC | CASSPRAGTSGRGDKKFF
TRBJ2-7 | 15 | TRBD2 | TRBV4-2 | few | TGTGCCAGCAGCCAAGATCTTGGACTAGCGAGAGAGCAGTACTTC | CASSQDLGLAREQYF
TRBJ2-1 | 18 | TRBD2 | TRBV5-6 | - | TGTGCCAGCAGCTTTAACAGCGGGAGGGGCTACTACTACAATGAGCAGTTCTTC | CASSFNSGRGYYYNEQFF
TRBJ2-2 | 15 | TRBD2 | TRBV27 | - | TGTGCCAGCCGTATAGGCGGGGGTTACACCGGGGAGCTGTTTTTT | CASRIGGGYTGELFF
TRBJ2-5 | 16 | TRBD2 | TRBV9 | once | TGTGCCAGCAGCCCGGGACTAGCGGGAGGGAGGGAGACCCAGTACTTC | CASSPGLAGGRETQYF
TRBJ1-2 | 13 | TRBD1 | TRBV9 | few | TGTGCCAGCAGAGGGACAGGGAGGTATGGCTACACCTTC | CASRGTGRYGYTF
TRBJ2-7 | 14 | - | TRBV28 | - | TGTGCCAGCAGTTTACCCGGGTCGAGATACGAGCAGTACTTC | CASSLPGSRYEQYF
TRBJ2-2 | 14 | - | TRBV7-9 | - | TGTGCCAGCAGCTTAGCCCAGAACACCGGGGAGCTGTTTTTT | CASSLAQNTGELFF